This TCR beta chain was documented in a study of T cells in localized non-small cell lung cancer. The V gene's germline CDR1 is MDHEN and CDR2 SYDVKM. Trimming cost V 2 bases and J 2 bases; bases outside gene matches: 4. The CDR3 covers 15 residues. On this clone itself: No antigen is known for it.

Only in-frame clones appear in the TCRdb table, and some are missing; sequencing was by immunoSEQ multiplex PCR. The sample has roughly 39,000 clones; 91% are singletons. Study-level results: Out of the top 100 tumor clones, a median around 50 were seen in adjacent lung.

V usage is TRBV28 and J usage is TRBJ2-7, with 9 nucleotides matching TRBD2. This clonotype was sampled from a woman aged 35 to 69 with stage II lung adenocarcinoma. Source: PBMCs, taken before any cancer treatment. The CDR3 sequence is CASSLEVAGAYEQYF. The CDR3, as DNA: TGTGCCAGCAGTTTAGAGGTAGCGGGGGCCTACGAGCAGTACTTC.